Each of the 30 T cell receptor beta chains below was sequenced from the same sample in a study of T cell responses to AZD1222 COVID-19 vaccine. TCRdb keeps only in-frame clones here, not all; method: immunoSEQ multiplex PCR. The sample contains approximately 92,000 clones, more than 75% of which appear only once. The sequencing used peripheral blood, collected on day 0 of AZD1222 vaccination. The receptors were sampled from an adult in good health.

The V gene is TRBV7-2, the J gene TRBJ1-4; D unclear. V was shortened by 5 bases and J by 2 bases, with 12 bases between the two germline ends. Germline CDR1 and CDR2: SGHTA and FQGNSA. This CDR3 has 15 amino acids. CDR3 in DNA: TGTGCCAGCAGCCAGCTCCCGGGCACTAATGAAAAACTGTTTTTT. Its protein product is CASSQLPGTNEKLFF.

The V call is TRBV3-1 (or the pseudogene TRBV3-2), the J call TRBJ1-1, with 9 bases aligning to TRBD1. The CDR3 length is 14 residues. CDR1 LGHDT and CDR2 YNNKEL come from the germline V gene (reference sequence). Trimming took 3 bases from V and 11 from J; bases not matched to a gene: 10. CDR3 bases: TGTGCCAGCAGCCAGCGGGACAGGGAAGACTTCGCTTTCTTT. This gives the protein CASSQRDREDFAFF.

Only a few counts were recorded for this clone. This chain links TRBV18 with TRBJ2-7; 7 nucleotides align to TRBD1. CDR1 is KGHSH and CDR2 is LQKENI in the germline V gene. The trim removed 0 bases at V and 4 bases at J, leaving 9 bases unmatched. This CDR3 has 16 amino acids. This CDR3 reads CASSPPEGGAWYEQYF. The CDR3 DNA follows: TGTGCCAGCTCACCACCAGAAGGGGGCGCTTGGTACGAGCAGTACTTC.

V is TRBV19 and J is TRBJ1-6; D unclear. Germline CDR1 LNHDA, CDR2 SQIVND (reference sequence). This CDR3 is 16 amino acids long. The ends were cut back, 5 bases at V and 0 bases at J, with 11 bases in the middle. The CDR3 sequence is CASSLAADSYNSPLHF. CDR3 in DNA: TGTGCCAGTAGTCTCGCTGCGGACTCCTATAATTCACCCCTCCACTTT.

V usage is TRBV28 and J usage is TRBJ1-1, with 9 bases identical to TRBD1. V shed 5 bases and J 0 bases; nucleotides not matched to a gene: 4. Germline V gene data show CDR1 as MDHEN and CDR2 as SYDVKM. The CDR3 runs 15 residues. CDR3 coding DNA: TGTGCCAGCAGTCAAACAGGGGGCATGAACACTGAAGCTTTCTTT. Amino acids: CASSQTGGMNTEAFF.

V is TRBV3-1 (or the pseudogene TRBV3-2) and J is TRBJ2-5; no reliable D call. The CDR3 loop spans 12 amino acids. The germline V gene has CDR1 LGHDT and CDR2 YNNKEL (reference sequence). V dropped 4 bases and J dropped 5 bases, with 8 bases sitting between them. The CDR3 DNA reads TGTGCCAGCAGCCCGGCGTGGGAGACCCAGTACTTC. Amino acids: CASSPAWETQYF.

The chain's CDR3 is CAISRDGETQYF. The CDR3 coding sequence is TGTGCCATCAGCCGCGATGGGGAGACCCAGTACTTC. J is TRBJ2-5 and V is TRBV10-3; D unclear. Looked up from germline, CDR1 is ENHRY and CDR2 is SYGVKD. Trimming cost V 6 bases and J 5 bases, with 10 bases left between them. CDR3 length: 12 amino acids.

The chain combines TRBV12-3 or TRBV12-4 with TRBJ1-1; possibly TRBD1 for D (6 bases). This CDR3 comprises 13 residues. V lost 5 bases and J lost 5, with 12 bases in between. The CDR3 DNA is TGTGCCAGCAGTCGGGGGCGAAGAACTGAAGCTTTCTTT. Translation gives CASSRGRRTEAFF.

This chain uses TRBV18 with TRBJ1-4; TRBD1 might be the D (5 bases). This CDR3 has 15 residues. V lost 3 bases and J lost 3, with 11 bases in between. Germline V gives CDR1 KGHSH, CDR2 LQKENI. The CDR3 nucleotides are TGTGCCAGCTCACCGTCCGACAGCGCTAATGAAAAACTGTTTTTT. Protein: CASSPSDSANEKLFF.

The rearrangement joins TRBV5-1 to TRBJ2-2, with D possibly TRBD1 on 6 matching bases. V gave up 0 bases and J gave up 7 bases, with 16 bases separating them. The CDR3 is 16 residues long. The germline CDR1 and CDR2 sequences are SGHRS and YFSETQ. The CDR3 loop reads CASSLGLAGGVGELFF. The CDR3 bases are TGCGCCAGCAGCTTGGGTCTAGCTGGGGGCGTCGGGGAGCTGTTTTTT.

The V call is TRBV7-3, the J call TRBJ1-1, with D perhaps TRBD1 (5 bases). The CDR3 runs to 13 residues. Looked up from germline, CDR1 is SGHTA and CDR2 is FQGTGA. The V and J ends lost 3 bases and 5 bases respectively, with 10 bases between them. CDR3 amino acids: CASSFSPGTEAFF. For the CDR3, the DNA is TGTGCCAGCAGCTTCAGCCCAGGGACTGAAGCTTTCTTT.

The chain recombines TRBV18 with TRBJ2-7; possibly TRBD2 for D (6 bases). The germline gives CDR1 KGHSH, CDR2 LQKENI. The V and J ends lost 3 bases and 5 bases respectively, with 11 bases between them. The CDR3 runs to 13 residues. The CDR3 loop is CASSPKTGDEQYF. The CDR3 DNA follows: TGTGCCAGCTCACCGAAGACGGGAGACGAGCAGTACTTC.

The DNA for the CDR3 is TGTGCCAGCAGGTCTCCCCCAAGACACCGGTCATCCGAGACCCAGTACTTC. It specifies CASRSPPRHRSSETQYF. The chain carries TRBV2 and TRBJ2-5; D uncertain. This CDR3 is 17 amino acids long. Germline CDR1 SNHLY, CDR2 FYNNEI. V was cut by 6 bases and J by 5 bases, with 25 bases left in between.

This rearrangement joins TRBV3-1 (or the pseudogene TRBV3-2) to TRBJ2-3; TRBD2 agrees at 7 bases. This CDR3 has 16 residues. V was pared by 1 base and J by 4 bases, with 8 bases of the junction left unmatched. Germline V CDR1 and CDR2: LGHDT, YNNKEL (reference sequence). The CDR3 region is CASSQGRGRGADTQYF. The CDR3 DNA reads as TGTGCCAGCAGCCAAGGACGGGGCCGGGGGGCAGATACGCAGTATTTT.

The CDR3 DNA reads TGTGCCAGCTCACCCAGCGCGGGGGAGCCCCAGCATTTT. Amino acid sequence: CASSPSAGEPQHF. The chain links TRBV18 to TRBJ1-5, with D perhaps TRBD1 (5 bases). This CDR3 is 13 amino acids long. Germline CDR1 reads KGHSH; CDR2 reads LQKENI. Trimming cost V 3 bases and J 8 bases, with 11 bases left between them.

The chain employs TRBV19 and TRBJ1-1, with D maybe TRBD1 (5 bases). The length of the CDR3 is 15 residues. V was clipped by 3 bases and J by 9 bases, with 20 bases between them. CDR1 and CDR2 from the germline V gene are LNHDA and SQIVND (reference sequence). CDR3 bases: TGTGCCAGTAGTATTTATTCACCAGGGTCGCGTCAAGCTTTCTTT. Protein sequence: CASSIYSPGSRQAFF.

In regard to this clone: Its ends do not fully match the called genes, so a read error is possible. The V call is TRBV6-1, the J call TRBJ1-4, with D hard to call. The CDR3 loop spans 13 amino acids. Germline assignment: CDR1 MNHNS and CDR2 SASEGT. The CDR3 protein is CASSEGFGENLFF. CDR3 coding DNA: TGTGCCAGCAGTGAGGGGTTCGGAGAAAATCTGTTTTTT.

The chain has TRBV11-2 and TRBJ2-7; D ambiguous. The CDR3 sequence is 14 residues long. V was shortened by 0 bases and J by 0 bases, with 6 bases between the two germline ends. Germline V gene sequence: CDR1 SGHAT, CDR2 FQNNGV. This CDR3 reads CASSLDTASYEQYF. The CDR3 DNA follows: TGTGCCAGCAGCTTAGACACGGCCTCCTACGAGCAGTACTTC.

V is TRBV9 and J is TRBJ1-6; 10 bases line up with TRBD1. With 3 bases clipped from V and 9 bases from J, the junction kept 6 bases outside the gene matches. The germline gives CDR1 SGDLS, CDR2 YYNGEE. This CDR3 has 15 amino acids. The CDR3 is CASSARGQGFSPLHF. CDR3 nucleotides: TGTGCCAGCAGCGCCCGGGGACAGGGGTTTTCACCCCTCCACTTT.

The chain is built from TRBV10-3 and TRBJ2-1; D unresolved. The CDR3 spans 12 residues. Deletions cut 3 bases from V and 7 bases from J, with 7 bases between. Looked up from germline, CDR1 is ENHRY and CDR2 is SYGVKD. This chain's CDR3 is CAISDHINEQFF. The CDR3 DNA is TGTGCCATCAGTGACCACATTAATGAGCAGTTCTTC.

The chain has TRBV19 and TRBJ1-5; a possible D gene is TRBD1 (5 bases). The CDR3 is made up of 14 amino acids. Trimming removed 8 bases at V and 6 bases at J, with 17 bases between. Germline V gene lookup returns CDR1 LNHDA and CDR2 SQIVND (reference sequence). The CDR3 sequence: CASGQGLIVQPQHF. As DNA, the CDR3 is TGTGCCAGTGGGCAGGGTTTAATTGTTCAGCCCCAGCATTTT.

The genes are TRBV9 and TRBJ1-1; possibly TRBD1 for D (6 bases). This CDR3 spans 14 amino acids. V was trimmed by 4 bases and J by 4 bases, leaving 14 bases between them. Germline V lookup: CDR1 SGDLS, CDR2 YYNGEE. CDR3 residues: CASSPPRGGTEAFF. CDR3 DNA sequence: TGTGCCAGCAGCCCTCCGAGAGGGGGCACTGAAGCTTTCTTT. Full variable domain (outside the CDR3, taken from reference TRBV9 and TRBJ1-1): DSGVTQTPKHLITATGQRVTLRCSPRSGDLSVYWYQQSLDQGLQFLIQYYNGEERAKGNILERFSAQQFPDLHSELNLSSLELGDSALYFCASSPPRGGTEAFFGQGTRLTVV.

The chain is built from TRBV10-2 and TRBJ2-6; D is possibly TRBD1 (6 bases). Germline V gene sequence: CDR1 WSHSY, CDR2 SAAADI. The CDR3 loop spans 15 amino acids. Trimming stripped 6 bases from V and 0 bases from J, with 9 bases between. This CDR3 is CASRDRRSGANVLTF. CDR3 nucleotides: TGCGCCAGCAGGGACAGACGCTCTGGGGCCAACGTCCTGACTTTC.

J is TRBJ2-7 and V is TRBV12-3 or TRBV12-4; 8 positions match TRBD1. V lost 6 bases and J lost 6; bases outside the gene matches: 4. The CDR3 covers 12 residues. CDR3 nucleotide sequence: TGTGCCAGCAGGAGAGACAGGGGCGAGCAGTACTTC. Protein sequence: CASRRDRGEQYF.

The chain uses TRBV4-3 and TRBJ1-4; maybe TRBD1 (5 bases). The CDR3 is 15 amino acids. The ends were cut back, 6 bases at V and 2 bases at J, with 13 bases in the middle. Germline V gene sequence: CDR1 LGHNA, CDR2 YSLEER. The CDR3 region is CASRGGATTNEKLFF. In DNA, the CDR3 is TGCGCCAGCAGAGGCGGGGCTACGACTAATGAAAAACTGTTTTTT.

V and J are TRBV27 and TRBJ1-3; D is uncertain. From germline, CDR1 is MNHEY and CDR2 SMNVEV (reference sequence). V lost 5 bases and J 3 bases, leaving 11 bases between the germline ends. The CDR3 has 14 amino acids. The CDR3 bases are TGTGCCAGCAGTGCAGATGGAGTTGGAAACACCATATATTTT. Translating gives CASSADGVGNTIYF.

V is TRBV9 and J is TRBJ2-3; TRBD2 might be the D (6 bases). V gave up 0 bases and J gave up 0 bases, with 11 bases separating them. Germline lookup yields CDR1 SGDLS and CDR2 YYNGEE. This CDR3 region has 16 residues. The CDR3 protein is CASSVGFAGSTDTQYF. For the CDR3, the DNA is TGTGCCAGCAGCGTAGGTTTTGCGGGAAGCACAGATACGCAGTATTTT.

The table lists this clone with a count of one. The V call is TRBV7-2, the J call TRBJ1-2; no clear D gene. Germline V gives CDR1 SGHTA, CDR2 FQGNSA. CDR3 length: 13 residues. The V gene lost 6 bases and the J gene lost 7 bases, with 15 bases spanning the gap. The CDR3 protein is CASRLTDSGGYTF. The CDR3 nucleotides are TGTGCCAGCAGGCTAACCGACTCTGGTGGCTACACCTTC.

J is TRBJ2-1 and V is TRBV18; 10 nucleotides line up with TRBD2. The CDR3 consists of 15 residues. CDR1 KGHSH and CDR2 LQKENI come from the germline V gene. The V gene end was trimmed by 3 bases and the J gene end by 10 bases; junction bases not matched to a gene: 9. CDR3 region: CASSPTFSGGPEQFF. The CDR3 DNA reads TGTGCCAGCTCACCTACCTTTAGCGGGGGGCCCGAGCAGTTCTTC.

The rearrangement uses TRBV6-6 and TRBJ1-2, with 8 bases aligning to TRBD1. The V segment lost 2 bases and the J segment 6 bases; nucleotides outside the gene matches: 8. CDR1 is MNHNY, CDR2 SVGAGI, per germline (reference sequence). The CDR3 loop spans 15 amino acids. CDR3 bases: TGTGCCAGCAGTTACCGTCCACAGGGGGTTGATGGCTACACCTTC. It codes for CASSYRPQGVDGYTF.